The entry that follows covers one T cell receptor beta chain sequence. Its antigen is unidentified. TCRdb re-called the 5' RACE reads and catalogs CDR3 proteins one per entry, DNA excluded. This sample contains hundreds of thousands of distinct CDR3 sequences. This sample is drawn from a study of monozygotic twins with inflammatory bowel disease. Findings and caveats of the study: Separate T cell subtypes could not be resolved from one another. IBD patients had lower TCRbeta diversity (inverse Simpson) than healthy co-twins.

The CDR3 loop spans 12 amino acids. The germline gives CDR1 MNHEY, CDR2 SMNVEV (reference sequence). The sample was blood. The rearrangement links TRBV27 to TRBJ2-5; TCRdb designates TRBD1, a call that cannot be tested without DNA. The receptor was isolated from a human donor with ulcerative colitis or Crohn's disease, or a healthy co-twin of an affected twin (not recorded which). The CDR3 spells CASRGVGETQYF.